Listed below are T cell receptor beta chains from one sample, sequenced in a study of cytomegalovirus exposure and HLA in healthy donors. Profiled with immunoSEQ multiplex PCR; TCRdb holds only in-frame clones, not every one. The table has roughly 110,000 clones, approximately 80% seen once. The specimen was PBMCs. The receptors were gathered from a man between 45 and 60 years old in good health and CMV-seronegative. Both conserved end residues are part of each CDR3. The order of the fields is V gene, clone size, J gene, D gene, CDR3 protein, CDR3 DNA. The D gene is left open where the match is weak. Clone size is not always given. Where it is, it says once, few, many or a class for expanded clones.

V: TRBV19; size: .; J: TRBJ1-1; D: .; CDR3: CASSALPGQEAFF; DNA: TGTGCCAGTAGTGCACTCCCGGGACAAGAAGCTTTCTTT
V: TRBV19; size: .; J: TRBJ2-1; D: .; CDR3: CASSMKGGLREQFF; DNA: TGTGCCAGTAGTATGAAGGGGGGGCTGAGGGAGCAGTTCTTC
V: TRBV6-5; size: .; J: TRBJ2-3; D: TRBD2; CDR3: CSVGGMRDTQYF; DNA: TGTTCGGTGGGAGGGATGAGAGATACGCAGTATTTT
V: TRBV18; size: .; J: TRBJ1-1; D: .; CDR3: CASSPPDSVYAFF; DNA: TGTGCCAGCTCACCACCCGACAGTGTTTATGCTTTCTTT
V: TRBV7-8; size: once; J: TRBJ2-1; D: .; CDR3: CASSLASGSYEQFF; DNA: TGTGCCAGCAGCTTAGCATCGGGAAGTTATGAGCAGTTCTTC
V: TRBV27; size: .; J: TRBJ2-6; D: .; CDR3: CASSTNRGGNVLTF; DNA: TGTGCCAGCAGTACAAACAGGGGAGGTAACGTCCTGACTTTC
V: TRBV28; size: .; J: TRBJ1-6; D: .; CDR3: CASSFRQSSYNSPLHF; DNA: TGTGCCAGCAGTTTCCGACAGAGCTCCTATAATTCACCCCTCCACTTT
V: TRBV6-1; size: .; J: TRBJ2-3; D: TRBD2; CDR3: CASSETSGGGTDTQYF; DNA: TGTGCCAGCAGTGAAACTAGCGGGGGAGGTACAGATACGCAGTATTTT
V: TRBV6-5; size: .; J: TRBJ1-5; D: .; CDR3: CASSEEGSPRPQHF; DNA: TGTGCCAGCAGTGAAGAGGGATCTCCGCGGCCCCAGCATTTT
V: TRBV5-1; size: .; J: TRBJ1-1; D: .; CDR3: CASSPRGGNTEAFF; DNA: TGCGCCAGCAGCCCGAGGGGGGGGAACACTGAAGCTTTCTTT
V: TRBV9; size: .; J: TRBJ1-2; D: .; CDR3: CASSEGGGALANYGYTF; DNA: TGTGCCAGCAGCGAGGGTGGAGGGGCTCTTGCCAACTATGGCTACACCTTC
V: TRBV19; size: .; J: TRBJ1-3; D: TRBD1; CDR3: CATLAGTGSTFSGNTIYF; DNA: TGTGCCACCCTTGCCGGGACAGGGAGCACCTTCTCTGGAAACACCATATATTTT
V: TRBV6-5; size: .; J: TRBJ2-3; D: TRBD1; CDR3: CASSYGTGGIADTQYF; DNA: TGTGCCAGCAGTTACGGGACAGGGGGTATCGCAGATACGCAGTATTTT
V: TRBV2; size: .; J: TRBJ2-5; D: .; CDR3: CASLRVPQETQYF; DNA: TGTGCCAGCCTCAGGGTCCCTCAAGAGACCCAGTACTTC
V: TRBV7-9; size: once; J: TRBJ2-7; D: TRBD2; CDR3: CASSHGTSGGIHVPYF; DNA: TGTGCCAGCAGTCATGGGACTAGCGGGGGGATTCACGTCCCGTACTTC
V: TRBV7-9; size: .; J: TRBJ2-3; D: .; CDR3: CASSLDPSRGGTDTQYF; DNA: TGTGCCAGCAGCTTAGATCCATCCCGCGGGGGCACAGATACGCAGTATTTT
V: TRBV19; size: .; J: TRBJ2-3; D: TRBD1; CDR3: CASSSGTARVTYVTRGDTQYF; DNA: TGTGCCAGTAGTTCGGGGACAGCGAGGGTCACGTATGTGACACGGGGAGATACGCAGTATTTT
V: TRBV27; size: .; J: TRBJ1-5; D: .; CDR3: CASSLSGWANQPQHF; DNA: TGTGCCAGCAGTTTATCGGGCTGGGCTAATCAGCCCCAGCATTTT
V: TRBV5-6; size: .; J: TRBJ2-5; D: TRBD2; CDR3: CASSPGLAGQETQYF; DNA: TGTGCCAGCAGCCCGGGACTAGCGGGCCAAGAGACCCAGTACTTC
V: TRBV13; size: .; J: TRBJ2-3; D: .; CDR3: CASSRPGDTQYF; DNA: TGTGCCAGCAGCCGTCCGGGGGATACGCAGTATTTT
V: TRBV5-1; size: .; J: TRBJ2-3; D: TRBD1; CDR3: CASSYGTGMDTQYF; DNA: TGCGCCAGCAGCTACGGGACAGGGATGGATACGCAGTATTTT
V: TRBV5-8; size: .; J: TRBJ1-1; D: TRBD1; CDR3: CATRGRGRTEAFF; DNA: TGTGCCACCCGGGGTAGGGGGCGGACTGAAGCTTTCTTT
V: TRBV18; size: .; J: TRBJ1-2; D: TRBD1; CDR3: CASSPRTGAGGYTF; DNA: TGTGCCAGCTCACCACGGACAGGGGCTGGTGGCTACACCTTC
V: TRBV7-6; size: .; J: TRBJ2-2; D: TRBD2; CDR3: CAGSLAIVSGGTGELFF; DNA: TGTGCCGGCAGCTTAGCAATAGTTTCCGGGGGGACCGGGGAGCTGTTTTTT
V: TRBV20-1; size: .; J: TRBJ2-2; D: .; CDR3: CSATGTGELFF; DNA: TGCAGTGCTACCGGGACCGGGGAGCTGTTTTTT
V: TRBV7-2; size: .; J: TRBJ2-1; D: TRBD2; CDR3: CASSSRTSNEQFF; DNA: TGTGCCAGCAGCTCCCGGACTAGCAATGAGCAGTTCTTC
V: TRBV5-1; size: .; J: TRBJ2-2; D: TRBD1; CDR3: CASSPGQTNTGELFF; DNA: TGCGCCAGCAGTCCGGGACAGACGAACACCGGGGAGCTGTTTTTT
V: TRBV2; size: once; J: TRBJ1-6; D: .; CDR3: CASSEDPVSRAAPYSPLHF; DNA: TGTGCCAGCAGTGAAGATCCCGTCTCCAGGGCAGCTCCCTATTCACCCCTCCACTTT
V: TRBV6-6; size: few; J: TRBJ2-5; D: TRBD1; CDR3: CASRPGQRETQYF; DNA: TGTGCCAGCAGGCCGGGACAGCGAGAGACCCAGTACTTC
V: TRBV6-5; size: few; J: TRBJ2-7; D: .; CDR3: CASSYNEGAYEQYF; DNA: TGTGCCAGCAGTTACAACGAGGGGGCCTACGAGCAGTACTTC
V: TRBV6-5; size: .; J: TRBJ2-2; D: .; CDR3: CASSYSKSSNTGELFF; DNA: TGTGCCAGCAGTTACTCGAAATCTAGCAACACCGGGGAGCTGTTTTTT